This record looks at one TCR beta chain sequence and its context. Looked up from germline, CDR1 is SGHNT and CDR2 is YYREEE (reference sequence). The CDR3 has 15 amino acids. V shed 4 bases and J 0 bases; nucleotides not matched to a gene: 6. This sample was taken from a study of cytomegalovirus exposure and HLA in healthy donors. The PCR used 60 Vbeta and 13 Jbeta primers. The assay was immunoSEQ multiplex PCR, and TCRdb's table has in-frame clones only and misses some. The data contain over 200,000 clones, approximately 80% of them singletons. The sample comprised PBMCs. The V and J genes are TRBV5-4 and TRBJ2-5; TRBD2 agrees at 7 bases. The clonotype comes from a male donor in good health and CMV-seronegative. CDR3 loop: CASSQASGDQETQYF. CDR3 coding DNA: TGTGCCAGCAGCCAAGCTAGCGGAGACCAAGAGACCCAGTACTTC.